These 24 T cell receptor beta chains originate from one sample sequenced in a study of cytomegalovirus exposure and HLA in healthy donors. A multiplex PCR was run with 60 Vbeta primers and 13 Jbeta primers. Repertoires were generated with immunoSEQ multiplex PCR, while TCRdb's copy carries only in-frame clones and drops some. The sample lists some 130,000 clones, 79% seen once, with more than 0.95% in the top ten. Sequences were obtained from PBMCs. These receptors came from a man between 18 and 35 years old in good health and CMV-seronegative.

The chain carries TRBV4-3 and TRBJ2-4; tentative D call: TRBD1 (5 bases). Germline V gene lookup returns CDR1 LGHNA and CDR2 YSLEER. V dropped 1 base and J dropped 9 bases, with 10 bases sitting between them. The CDR3 spans 13 residues. The CDR3 region is CASSQGQQGIQYF. Here the CDR3 DNA reads TGCGCCAGCAGCCAAGGGCAGCAGGGCATTCAGTACTTC.

The genes are TRBV6-5 and TRBJ1-3; TRBD1 aligns across 7 bases. V lost 8 bases to trimming and J lost 0 bases; unmatched junction nucleotides: 7. Germline V lookup: CDR1 MNHEY, CDR2 SVGAGI. The CDR3 runs 15 residues. The CDR3 sequence is CASGDSLVSGNTIYF. The CDR3 nucleotides read TGTGCCAGCGGGGACAGCCTAGTCTCTGGAAACACCATATATTTT.

The sample holds one count of this clone. V and J are TRBV7-8 and TRBJ1-5; the D gene is possibly TRBD1 (6 bases). Trimming stripped 5 bases from V and 5 bases from J, with 13 bases between. Per the germline V gene, CDR1 is SGHVS and CDR2 is FQNEAQ. The CDR3 has 14 amino acids. The DNA of the CDR3 is TGTGCCAGCAGCAAACAGGGAGCCTATCAGCCCCAGCATTTT. Translated, it gives CASSKQGAYQPQHF.

The chain recombines TRBV7-9 with TRBJ2-5; possible D gene TRBD2, 5 bases. CDR1 and CDR2 (germline): SEHNR, FQNEAQ (reference sequence). The V end lost 3 bases, the J end lost 2 bases, and 10 bases lay between the germline ends. The CDR3 spans 14 residues. The CDR3 spells CASSFYRDQETQYF. CDR3 nucleotides: TGTGCCAGCAGCTTTTATCGGGATCAAGAGACCCAGTACTTC.

The chain combines TRBV9 with TRBJ1-1; 7 bases match TRBD1. With V trimmed by 1 base and J by 7 bases, 10 bases remained unmatched. Germline assignment: CDR1 SGDLS and CDR2 YYNGEE. The CDR3 consists of 15 residues. DNA of the CDR3: TGTGCCAGCAGCGTAATGGAGGGGGCCGGTGGTGAAGCTTTCTTT. The encoded protein is CASSVMEGAGGEAFF.

This clone has just a few counts. The sample has other DNA sequences that encode this CDR3 too. The J gene is TRBJ2-1, the V gene TRBV15; D is uncertain. The ends were cut back, 3 bases at V and 6 bases at J, with 6 bases in the middle. The germline V gene has CDR1 LNHNV and CDR2 YYDKDF (reference sequence). This CDR3 region has 12 residues. The CDR3 coding sequence is TGTGCCACCAGCAGCCGGGTCAATGAGCAGTTCTTC. Residues: CATSSRVNEQFF.

The gene calls are TRBV6-5 and TRBJ2-3, with 7 bases matching TRBD1. V was clipped by 5 bases and J by 0 bases; unmatched bases: 2. CDR1 MNHEY and CDR2 SVGAGI come from the germline V gene. The CDR3 extends over 14 amino acids. The CDR3 sequence: CASSRDRSTDTQYF. The CDR3 coding sequence is TGTGCCAGCAGTAGGGACAGAAGCACAGATACGCAGTATTTT.

The J gene is TRBJ2-2, the V gene TRBV6-5; D remains ambiguous. Trimming left V 2 bases short and J 5 bases short, with 6 bases between. The length of the CDR3 is 13 residues. The germline CDR1 and CDR2 sequences are MNHEY and SVGAGI. CDR3 residues: CASSYPETGELFF. CDR3 sequence (DNA): TGTGCCAGCAGTTACCCCGAGACCGGGGAGCTGTTTTTT.

V and J are TRBV9 and TRBJ1-1; D is undetermined. Germline CDR1 SGDLS, CDR2 YYNGEE. Trimming stripped 4 bases from V and 1 base from J, with 20 bases between. The CDR3 spans 17 residues. CDR3 amino acids: CASSPDVRWLGNTEAFF. As DNA, the CDR3 is TGTGCCAGCAGCCCAGACGTGAGGTGGTTGGGGAACACTGAAGCTTTCTTT.

V and J are TRBV19 and TRBJ1-5, with a tentative D call TRBD1 (6 bases). Germline V gene sequence: CDR1 LNHDA, CDR2 SQIVND (reference sequence). Deletions cut 5 bases from V and 5 bases from J, with 22 bases between. This CDR3 has 17 amino acids. The CDR3 reads CASSPYRAVDSHQPQHF. The CDR3 bases are TGTGCCAGTAGTCCTTACAGGGCGGTGGACAGTCATCAGCCCCAGCATTTT.

V usage is TRBV7-5 and J usage is TRBJ1-4; the table gives TRBD1 as D, unverified against the DNA. TRBV7-5 is shown as a pseudogene. The CDR3 is 14 residues long. For the CDR3, the DNA is TGTGCCAGAACCCCCGCAGGGGCGTTTCAAAAACTGTTTTTT. It is translated as CARTPAGAFQKLFF.

This sequence joins TRBV7-9 and TRBJ1-3; D is possibly TRBD1 (6 bases). The CDR3 is made up of 15 amino acids. Germline V gives CDR1 SEHNR, CDR2 FQNEAQ (reference sequence). With 5 bases removed from V and 7 bases from J, the gap between germline ends came to 18 bases. CDR3 DNA: TGTGCCAGCAGCCCGAGCTGGGGGGGCAGGAACACCATATATTTT. Translating it yields CASSPSWGGRNTIYF.

J is TRBJ2-5 and V is TRBV12-5, with 10 bases that match TRBD1. The CDR3 length is 15 residues. Trimming removed 5 bases from V and 5 bases from J; junction bases left unmatched: 8. Looked up from germline, CDR1 is LGHNT and CDR2 is FRNRAP. In DNA, the CDR3 is TGTGCTAGTGGTATCGACAGGGGGCGCAGGGAGACCCAGTACTTC. It is translated as CASGIDRGRRETQYF. The variable domain in full, completed from reference TRBV12-5 and TRBJ2-5, reads DARVTQTPRHKVTEMGQEVTMRCQPILGHNTVFWYRQTMMQGLELLAYFRNRAPLDDSGMPKDRFSAEMPDATLATLKIQPSEPRDSAVYFCASGIDRGRRETQYFGPGTRLLVL.

J is TRBJ1-4 and V is TRBV21-1; no DNA check was done on the table's D call, TRBD1. TRBV21-1 is a pseudogene segment. This CDR3 region has 18 residues. This chain's CDR3 is CASSKGAGQGRTNEKLFF. DNA for the CDR3: TGTGCCAGCAGCAAAGGTGCAGGGCAGGGGCGGACTAATGAAAAACTGTTTTTT.

V and J are TRBV2 and TRBJ2-5; a weak D match, TRBD1 (5 bases). V lost 5 bases and J lost 4, with 5 bases in between. Germline V gene sequence: CDR1 SNHLY, CDR2 FYNNEI. This CDR3 is built from 11 residues. The chain's CDR3 is CASSQGETQYF. The DNA for the CDR3 is TGTGCCAGCAGTCAGGGAGAGACCCAGTACTTC.

The chain uses TRBV21-1 and TRBJ1-2; the table's TRBD1 call for D was not verified on the DNA. TRBV21-1 is listed as a pseudogene. The CDR3 contains 17 residues. The CDR3 nucleotides are TGTGCCAGCAGCAAAGCCCAACAGGGGGCGCGGAACTATGGCTACACCTTC. It yields the protein CASSKAQQGARNYGYTF.

CDR3 DNA sequence: TGTGCCAGCAGGAACAGGGGGTTTAATGAAAAACTGTTTTTT. As protein: CASRNRGFNEKLFF. V usage is TRBV6-5 and J usage is TRBJ1-4; 8 bases line up with TRBD1. This CDR3 region has 14 residues. Per germline, CDR1 MNHEY and CDR2 SVGAGI. The junction had 4 bases not matched to a gene; V was cut back by 6 bases and J by 4 bases.

The chain carries TRBV27 and TRBJ2-7; 7 nucleotides line up with TRBD1. The CDR3 length is 13 residues. Germline CDR1 and CDR2: MNHEY and SMNVEV (reference sequence). Unmatched junction bases numbered 2, after V lost 2 bases and J lost 4 bases. The DNA of the CDR3 is TGTGCCAGCAGTTTAGGCAGGGGGTACGAGCAGTACTTC. Its protein is CASSLGRGYEQYF.

This clone was counted between two and nine times. This sequence joins TRBV5-1 and TRBJ1-2; 7 nucleotides line up with TRBD1. V was clipped by 4 bases and J by 3 bases; unmatched bases: 9. This CDR3 contains 15 residues. Germline values: CDR1 SGHRS, CDR2 YFSETQ. The CDR3 sequence is CASSEYDREYYGYTF. The CDR3 nucleotides read TGCGCCAGCAGCGAGTACGACAGGGAATACTATGGCTACACCTTC.

The chain carries TRBV7-9 and TRBJ1-4, with TRBD1 matching over 7 bases. Germline-derived CDR1 and CDR2 are SEHNR and FQNEAQ (reference sequence). V shed 3 bases and J 0 bases; nucleotides not matched to a gene: 7. The CDR3 consists of 17 residues. CDR3 protein: CASSFPGQPATNEKLFF. The CDR3 DNA is TGTGCCAGCAGCTTCCCGGGACAGCCTGCAACTAATGAAAAACTGTTTTTT.

To note about this clone: A junction boundary mismatches the germline segment, possibly from a read error. The chain uses TRBV18 and TRBJ1-1; 8 positions agree with TRBD1. Germline V lookup: CDR1 KGHSH, CDR2 LQKENI. This CDR3 region has 14 residues. The CDR3 region is CASSPDRANIEAFF. In DNA form, the CDR3 reads TGTGCCAGCTCACCGGACAGGGCCAACATTGAAGCTTTCTTT.

This sequence joins TRBV5-1 and TRBJ1-2; TRBD1 aligns across 7 bases. V was clipped by 3 bases and J by 6 bases; unmatched bases: 5. The CDR3 runs 13 residues. Germline CDR1 reads SGHRS; CDR2 reads YFSETQ. CDR3 in DNA: TGCGCCAGCAGCTCCCGGGACAGCCATGGCTACACCTTC. It encodes CASSSRDSHGYTF.

This chain joins TRBV7-6 and TRBJ1-1; 10 bases fit TRBD1. This CDR3 has 12 residues. Per the germline V gene, CDR1 is SGHVS and CDR2 is FNYEAQ. Trimming cost V 5 bases and J 8 bases; bases outside gene matches: 2. The CDR3 region is CASSRDRGEAFF. The CDR3 nucleotides are TGTGCCAGCAGCAGGGACAGGGGAGAAGCTTTCTTT.

The rearrangement links TRBV11-2 to TRBJ2-7, with TRBD1 matching 9 bases. The V gene end was trimmed by 5 bases and the J gene end by 3 bases; junction bases not matched to a gene: 5. The CDR3 is made up of 14 amino acids. Germline CDR1 and CDR2: SGHAT and FQNNGV. The DNA for the CDR3 is TGTGCCAGCAGCGCGGGACAGGGCGACTACGAGCAGTACTTC. Protein product: CASSAGQGDYEQYF.